These T cell receptor beta chains were read from a single sample in a study of T cell responses to AZD1222 COVID-19 vaccine. Here immunoSEQ multiplex PCR was the method, and the copy in TCRdb shows in-frame clones only, minus some. The sample records about 180,000 clones, about 90% being singletons. This material consisted of peripheral blood, taken 28 days after the second AZD1222 dose. All receptors derive from an adult who received the AZD1222 COVID-19 vaccine. Each CDR3 is given with its conserved first and last residue. Fields, in order: V gene, clone size, D gene, J gene, CDR3 protein, CDR3 DNA. D genes are given only for firm matches. Only some rows state a clone size, as once, few, many or a class for expanded clones.

TRBV14	.	.	TRBJ1-2	CASSQQRESHGYTF	TGTGCCAGCAGCCAACAGAGGGAAAGTCACGGCTACACCTTC
TRBV27	few	TRBD1	TRBJ2-7	CASFSPGTGGLEQYF	TGTGCCAGCTTTTCCCCGGGGACAGGTGGTCTCGAGCAGTACTTC
TRBV4-2	.	.	TRBJ2-1	CASSQDLTLGNEQFF	TGTGCCAGCAGCCAAGATTTGACCCTGGGCAATGAGCAGTTCTTC
TRBV6-5	.	TRBD1	TRBJ2-4	CASSRDSSNIQYF	TGTGCCAGCAGCCGGGACAGTTCTAACATTCAGTACTTC
TRBV27	once	TRBD1	TRBJ1-1	CASSLPGTGRWPTEAFF	TGTGCCAGCAGTTTACCAGGGACAGGGAGGTGGCCCACTGAAGCTTTCTTT
TRBV27	.	.	TRBJ1-1	CASSRASPGTEAFF	TGTGCCAGCAGTCGGGCCAGCCCCGGCACTGAAGCTTTCTTT
TRBV9	.	.	TRBJ1-4	CASSVAVGGTNEKLFF	TGTGCCAGCAGCGTAGCTGTCGGGGGAACTAATGAAAAACTGTTTTTT
TRBV28	.	.	TRBJ1-3	CASSTGGSSSGNTIYF	TGTGCCAGCAGCACGGGGGGGAGCTCCTCTGGAAACACCATATATTTT
TRBV2	once	TRBD2	TRBJ2-3	CASSPLAGGIDTQYF	TGTGCCAGCAGTCCACTAGCGGGAGGTATAGATACGCAGTATTTT
TRBV11-3	.	.	TRBJ2-5	CASSFSGGETQYF	TGTGCCAGCAGCTTCTCTGGAGGGGAGACCCAGTACTTC
TRBV2	.	.	TRBJ1-6	CASSRGLSSYNSPLHF	TGTGCCAGCAGTCGGGGGTTAAGCTCCTATAATTCACCCCTCCACTTT
TRBV25-1	.	TRBD1	TRBJ2-5	CASSEYRTGGSETQYF	TGTGCCAGCAGTGAATATAGGACAGGGGGCTCGGAGACCCAGTACTTC
TRBV12-3/TRBV12-4	.	.	TRBJ1-2	CASSGGDYGYTF	TGTGCCAGCAGTGGCGGTGACTATGGCTACACCTTC
TRBV7-9	once	.	TRBJ2-1	CASSLTTGNEQFF	TGTGCCAGCAGCCTAACAACGGGCAATGAGCAGTTCTTC
TRBV6-5	.	TRBD2	TRBJ2-3	CASSYSRRLAADTQYF	TGTGCCAGCAGTTACTCTAGAAGACTAGCCGCAGATACGCAGTATTTT
TRBV12-3/TRBV12-4	.	TRBD2	TRBJ2-1	CASSLAAGGPEFF	TGTGCCAGCAGTTTAGCGGCGGGGGGCCCGGAGTTCTTC
TRBV7-6	.	.	TRBJ2-1	CASSLGGAPLNEQFF	TGTGCCAGCAGCTTAGGGGGCGCTCCCCTCAATGAGCAGTTCTTC
TRBV11-3	.	.	TRBJ1-1	CASSLTRDTEAFF	TGTGCCAGCAGCTTAACCAGGGACACTGAAGCTTTCTTT
TRBV27	.	.	TRBJ1-5	CASSIKGPSNQPQHF	TGTGCCAGCAGCATTAAGGGGCCTAGCAATCAGCCCCAGCATTTT
TRBV28	.	.	TRBJ1-6	CASSGRRSSYNSPLHF	TGTGCCAGCAGTGGCAGGCGTAGCTCCTATAATTCACCCCTCCACTTT
TRBV9	.	.	TRBJ2-7	CASSVVLGAPGGEYF	TGTGCCAGCAGCGTAGTGTTGGGGGCTCCTGGGGGTGAGTACTTC
TRBV6-2/TRBV6-3	.	.	TRBJ2-7	CASSYRLEQYF	TGTGCCAGCAGTTATCGGCTCGAGCAGTACTTC
TRBV18	.	.	TRBJ1-4	CASSPSGATNEKLFF	TGTGCCAGCTCACCGAGTGGCGCAACTAATGAAAAACTGTTTTTT
TRBV4-1	.	TRBD2	TRBJ2-7	CASSQEGTSGYEQYF	TGCGCCAGCAGCCAAGAGGGCACTAGCGGTTACGAGCAGTACTTC
TRBV19	.	.	TRBJ2-2	CASTDPGRRSGELFF	TGTGCCAGTACCGATCCAGGACGGAGATCCGGGGAGCTGTTTTTT
TRBV5-1	.	.	TRBJ2-3	CASSLGGAGRTDTQYF	TGCGCCAGCAGCTTGGGAGGAGCAGGGCGGACAGATACGCAGTATTTT
TRBV29-1	.	TRBD1	TRBJ2-7	CSSRTGPDYEQYF	TGCAGCTCCCGGACAGGGCCCGACTATGAGCAGTACTTC
TRBV4-3	.	TRBD1	TRBJ1-6	CASRPTTGENSPLHF	TGCGCCAGCAGACCTACCACAGGGGAAAATTCACCCCTCCACTTT
TRBV10-2	.	.	TRBJ1-5	CASSGQSNQPQHF	TGCGCCAGCAGTGGACAGAGCAATCAGCCCCAGCATTTT
TRBV24-1	.	TRBD2	TRBJ2-1	CATSDTSGRSSYNEQFF	TGTGCCACCAGTGATACTAGCGGAAGAAGCTCCTACAATGAGCAGTTCTTC
TRBV5-1	.	.	TRBJ2-6	CASSPVLSVSSGANVLTF	TGCGCCAGCAGCCCGGTTTTGTCAGTCAGCTCTGGGGCCAACGTCCTGACTTTC
TRBV15	.	.	TRBJ2-1	CATSRSRGGEQFF	TGTGCCACCAGCAGATCCCGTGGTGGTGAGCAGTTCTTC
TRBV5-4	.	.	TRBJ2-5	CASSTTGTSPHYF	TGTGCCAGCAGCACGACCGGGACGTCGCCCCATTACTTC
TRBV27	.	TRBD2	TRBJ2-1	CASSPSGRANEQFF	TGTGCCAGCAGTCCTAGCGGGAGGGCCAATGAGCAGTTCTTC
TRBV9	.	TRBD2	TRBJ2-3	CASSASGGHKDTQYF	TGTGCCAGCAGCGCAAGCGGGGGTCATAAAGATACGCAGTATTTT
TRBV9	.	.	TRBJ1-3	CASSPNIPGNTIYF	TGTGCCAGCAGCCCCAACATTCCTGGAAACACCATATATTTT
TRBV2	.	.	TRBJ2-2	CAGGGEQIGELFF	TGTGCTGGCGGTGGGGAGCAAATCGGGGAGCTGTTTTTT
TRBV3-1/TRBV3-2	.	TRBD1	TRBJ2-1	CASSQGGDRGYNEQFF	TGTGCCAGCAGCCAGGGGGGGGACAGGGGCTACAATGAGCAGTTCTTC
TRBV7-2	.	.	TRBJ1-3	CASSLGVLNSGNTIYF	TGTGCCAGCAGCTTAGGGGTCCTAAACTCTGGAAACACCATATATTTT
TRBV7-7	.	TRBD2	TRBJ2-3	CASSSGTSAGTDTQYF	TGTGCCAGCAGCTCCGGGACTAGCGCCGGCACAGATACGCAGTATTTT
TRBV7-2	.	.	TRBJ1-1	CASSFGREAEAFF	TGTGCCAGCAGCTTCGGCAGGGAGGCTGAAGCTTTCTTT
TRBV5-8	.	.	TRBJ1-2	CASSSGLTYTF	TGTGCCAGTTCATCCGGGCTAACCTACACCTTC
TRBV7-2	.	.	TRBJ2-2	CASSLQLSTGELFF	TGTGCCAGCAGCTTGCAGCTTAGCACCGGGGAGCTGTTTTTT
TRBV28	.	.	TRBJ1-2	CALRATGGNGYTF	TGTGCCCTACGGGCCACGGGGGGAAATGGCTACACCTTC
TRBV27	.	TRBD1	TRBJ1-5	CASSLTGNNQPQHF	TGTGCCAGCAGCCTGACAGGGAACAATCAGCCCCAGCATTTT
TRBV7-8	.	TRBD1	TRBJ1-4	CASSLPRQGGDEKLFF	TGTGCCAGCAGCTTACCGAGACAGGGCGGGGATGAAAAACTGTTTTTT
TRBV7-9	.	TRBD1	TRBJ1-6	CASSIDRGSAGNSPLHF	TGTGCCAGCAGCATTGACAGGGGATCGGCGGGAAATTCACCCCTCCACTTT
TRBV2	once	.	TRBJ1-6	CASSTRGNNSPLHF	TGTGCCAGCAGTACACGGGGTAATAATTCACCCCTCCACTTT
TRBV9	.	.	TRBJ2-3	CASSPQVGGGTDTQYF	TGTGCCAGCAGCCCCCAGGTTGGGGGAGGAACAGATACGCAGTATTTT
TRBV18	once	.	TRBJ1-2	CASSPPTGGYGYTF	TGTGCCAGCTCACCACCGACAGGCGGCTATGGCTACACCTTC
TRBV6-5	.	.	TRBJ2-7	CASSLGRGQYF	TGTGCCAGCAGCTTGGGGCGTGGGCAGTACTTC
TRBV29-1	.	.	TRBJ1-4	CSVVEGTNEKLFF	TGCAGCGTTGTGGAGGGAACTAATGAAAAACTGTTTTTT
TRBV6-5	.	TRBD1	TRBJ1-2	CASSYSRTGGAYTF	TGTGCCAGCAGTTACTCAAGGACAGGGGGCGCATACACCTTC